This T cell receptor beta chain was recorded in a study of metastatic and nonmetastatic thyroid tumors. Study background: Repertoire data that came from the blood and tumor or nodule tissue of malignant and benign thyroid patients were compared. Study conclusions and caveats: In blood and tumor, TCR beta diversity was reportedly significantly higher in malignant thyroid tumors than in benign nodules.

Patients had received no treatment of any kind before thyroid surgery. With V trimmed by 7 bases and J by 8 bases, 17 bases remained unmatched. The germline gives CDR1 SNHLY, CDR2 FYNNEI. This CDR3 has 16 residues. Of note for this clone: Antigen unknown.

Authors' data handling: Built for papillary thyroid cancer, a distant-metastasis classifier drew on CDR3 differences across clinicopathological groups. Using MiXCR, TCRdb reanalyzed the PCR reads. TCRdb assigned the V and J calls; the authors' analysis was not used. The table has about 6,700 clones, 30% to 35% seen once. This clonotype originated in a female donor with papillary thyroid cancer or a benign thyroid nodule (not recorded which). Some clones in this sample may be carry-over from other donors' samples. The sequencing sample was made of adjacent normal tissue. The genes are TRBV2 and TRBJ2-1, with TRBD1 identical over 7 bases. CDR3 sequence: CASIYLDRPGSDEQFF. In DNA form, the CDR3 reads TGTGCCAGCATATACTTGGACAGGCCAGGCTCTGATGAGCAGTTCTTC.